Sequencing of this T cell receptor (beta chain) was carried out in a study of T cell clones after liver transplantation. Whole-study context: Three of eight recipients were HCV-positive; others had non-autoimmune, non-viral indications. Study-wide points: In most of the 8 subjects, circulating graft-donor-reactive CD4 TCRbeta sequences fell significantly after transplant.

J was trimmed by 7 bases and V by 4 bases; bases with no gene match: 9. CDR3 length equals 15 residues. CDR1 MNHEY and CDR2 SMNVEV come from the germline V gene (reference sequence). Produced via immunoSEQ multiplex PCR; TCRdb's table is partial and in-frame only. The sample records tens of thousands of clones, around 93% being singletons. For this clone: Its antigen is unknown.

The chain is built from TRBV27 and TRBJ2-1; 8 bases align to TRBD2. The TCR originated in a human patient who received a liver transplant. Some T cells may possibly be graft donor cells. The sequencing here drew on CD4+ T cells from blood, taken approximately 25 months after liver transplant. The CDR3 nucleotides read TGTGCCAGCAGTTCCGGGAGGGCAGGTGGGAATGAGCAGTTCTTC. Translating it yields CASSSGRAGGNEQFF.